This is a list of T cell receptor beta chains from one sample in a study of blood T cell repertoires in COVID-19. TCRdb's table, derived via immunoSEQ multiplex PCR, lists solely in-frame clones and lacks some. The sample comprises more than 200,000 clones, about 91% of which are singletons, and 5% to 6.5% rests with the top ten. The specimen sequenced was peripheral blood. These receptors originate from a woman between 25 and 40 years old with COVID-19, enrolled during active disease. Both conserved end residues are part of each CDR3. Each record gives: CDR3 length, D gene, V gene, clone size, J gene, CDR3 DNA, CDR3 protein. The D gene is left open where the match is weak. Some rows mark clone size as missing; the rest say once, few, many or name a class of expanded clone.

17,-,TRBV7-2,-,TRBJ1-5,TGTGCCAGCAGCAAAAAAACGGACAGTACTAGCAATCAGCCCCAGCATTTT,CASSKKTDSTSNQPQHF
13,-,TRBV10-3,-,TRBJ2-3,TGTGCCATCAGTGAAGAAAGCGCAGATACGCAGTATTTT,CAISEESADTQYF
15,TRBD1,TRBV7-2,-,TRBJ2-1,TGTGCCAGCAGCTCCGGACAGGGGGCCTACAATGAGCAGTTCTTC,CASSSGQGAYNEQFF
17,-,TRBV6-2/TRBV6-3,-,TRBJ1-2,TGTGCCAGCAGTCCCAAGACGGCGCACGCGGCGCGAAGTGGCTACACCTTC,CASSPKTAHAARSGYTF
17,TRBD1,TRBV3-1/TRBV3-2,-,TRBJ2-3,TGTGCCAGCAGCCAAGGGTTCCAGGGGGCAGGGACAGATACGCAGTATTTT,CASSQGFQGAGTDTQYF
14,-,TRBV19,-,TRBJ2-2,TGTGCCAGTAGCAGGCAGCCGAACACCGGGGAGCTGTTTTTT,CASSRQPNTGELFF
15,-,TRBV4-3,once,TRBJ2-1,TGCGCCAGCAGCCAAGATATCGGGAGCTACAATGAGCAGTTCTTC,CASSQDIGSYNEQFF
16,TRBD1,TRBV11-2,-,TRBJ1-2,TGTGCCAGCAGCCCGGGCCGTGGCAGGGGGCGCGTCGGCTACACCTTC,CASSPGRGRGRVGYTF
20,TRBD2,TRBV3-1/TRBV3-2,-,TRBJ2-4,TGTGCCAGCAGCCAAGATCCCCACCTCTTCGGACTAGCGGCACAAAACATTCAGTACTTC,CASSQDPHLFGLAAQNIQYF
15,-,TRBV5-1,-,TRBJ1-2,TGCGCCAGCAGCTTATCACAGGGTTCGGAGCATGGCTACACCTTC,CASSLSQGSEHGYTF
13,TRBD1,TRBV28,once,TRBJ2-7,TGTGCCAGCAGTCCCACAGGGGGCTACGAGCAGTACTTC,CASSPTGGYEQYF
15,TRBD1,TRBV3-1/TRBV3-2,-,TRBJ1-5,TGTGCCAGCAGCCAAGATTCAGGGGGCTATCAGCCCCAGCATTTT,CASSQDSGGYQPQHF
13,-,TRBV5-4,-,TRBJ1-1,TGTGCCAGCAGCTCGCACAGGAACACTGAAGCTTTCTTT,CASSSHRNTEAFF
14,TRBD2,TRBV7-2,-,TRBJ2-5,TGTGCCAGCAGCTTAGGCGGGAGGGGTGAGACCCAGTACTTC,CASSLGGRGETQYF
22,TRBD2,TRBV3-1/TRBV3-2,-,TRBJ2-3,TGTGCCAGCAGCCAAGATTTCGGGAGTGGACTAGCGGGGGACCCAAGCACAGATACGCAGTATTTT,CASSQDFGSGLAGDPSTDTQYF
14,-,TRBV5-1,-,TRBJ2-1,TGCGCCAGCAGCTGGCGGGGTTCCTACAATGAGCAGTTCTTC,CASSWRGSYNEQFF
13,TRBD1,TRBV12-3/TRBV12-4,-,TRBJ1-2,TGTGCCAGCAGTTTGTCGACAGGGTCTGGCTACACCTTC,CASSLSTGSGYTF
15,-,TRBV7-2,-,TRBJ2-1,TGTGCCAGCAGCCAGACTAGGGGGGGCCACAATGAGCAGTTCTTC,CASSQTRGGHNEQFF
14,-,TRBV28,-,TRBJ1-6,TGTGCCAGCAGTTCCGGTTTCTATAATTCACCCCTCCACTTT,CASSSGFYNSPLHF
16,TRBD2,TRBV27,once,TRBJ2-5,TGTGCCAGCAGTTTAACGACCGGGGGGGCCATGGAGACCCAGTACTTC,CASSLTTGGAMETQYF
16,TRBD2,TRBV6-2/TRBV6-3,-,TRBJ2-2,TGTGCCAGCAGTAAGATAGCCGGGGGGGCGCCCGGGGAGCTGTTTTTT,CASSKIAGGAPGELFF
14,-,TRBV6-5,-,TRBJ1-2,TGTGCCAGCAGGGACAGTTCGGGGTCTTGGGGCTACACCTTC,CASRDSSGSWGYTF
15,-,TRBV7-9,few,TRBJ1-5,TGTGCCAGCAGCGGCGACGGGGATAGCAATCAGCCCCAGCATTTT,CASSGDGDSNQPQHF
13,-,TRBV28,-,TRBJ2-7,TGTGCCAGCGTCGGACCCAGGGGTTACGAGCAGTACTTC,CASVGPRGYEQYF
14,-,TRBV6-2/TRBV6-3,-,TRBJ2-1,TGTGCCAGCAGTTATGGAACAGCGGTCAATGAGCAGTTCTTC,CASSYGTAVNEQFF
15,-,TRBV11-2,-,TRBJ1-6,TGTGCCAGCAGCCCGAATGGGGCGTATAATTCACCCCTCCACTTT,CASSPNGAYNSPLHF
14,-,TRBV6-2/TRBV6-3,-,TRBJ2-2,TGTGCCAGCAGTCAACTCGGGGGGCCCGGGGAGCTGTTTTTT,CASSQLGGPGELFF
13,-,TRBV7-9,-,TRBJ1-5,TGTGCCAGCAGCTTAGGATCCGCGCAGCCCCAGCATTTT,CASSLGSAQPQHF
14,-,TRBV7-2,-,TRBJ1-4,TGTGCCAGCAGCTTAGTGGGGGGGGGTGAAAAACTGTTTTTT,CASSLVGGGEKLFF
16,TRBD1,TRBV7-9,-,TRBJ2-2,TGTGCCAGCAGCTTAGGGGACAGCGGTGGGACCGGGGAGCTGTTTTTT,CASSLGDSGGTGELFF
15,TRBD2,TRBV6-6,once,TRBJ2-1,TGTGCCAGCAGGATGACTAGCGGGAGGGCCAACGAGCAGTTCTTC,CASRMTSGRANEQFF
15,-,TRBV27,-,TRBJ1-2,TGTGCCAGCAGTTGGAGTCAGACAGTAAACTATGGCTACACCTTC,CASSWSQTVNYGYTF
15,-,TRBV10-3,-,TRBJ1-3,TGTGCCATGGCGGAGGGGTCCCCCTCTGGAAACACCATATATTTT,CAMAEGSPSGNTIYF
16,TRBD2,TRBV29-1,-,TRBJ2-1,TGCAGCGGGACCTTAGGGGGGACTAGCTCCTACAATGAGCAGTTCTTC,CSGTLGGTSSYNEQFF
17,TRBD1,TRBV7-8,-,TRBJ2-7,TGTGCCAGCAGCTTAGGGGTAGGGACAGACAACGCCTACGAGCAGTACTTC,CASSLGVGTDNAYEQYF
14,-,TRBV28,-,TRBJ1-5,TGTGCCAGCAGTCAGGGGTTTCGCAATCAGCCCCAGCATTTT,CASSQGFRNQPQHF
14,TRBD1,TRBV15,-,TRBJ2-5,TGTGCCACCAGCAGTGGCAGGGGGCGAGAGACCCAGTACTTC,CATSSGRGRETQYF
15,TRBD1,TRBV11-2,once,TRBJ2-7,TGTGCCAGCAGCCCATCGGGACAGGAGACCTACGAGCAGTACTTC,CASSPSGQETYEQYF
16,TRBD1,TRBV7-9,-,TRBJ1-1,TGTGCCAGCAGCTTAGTCTTGACAGGGAAGAACACTGAAGCTTTCTTT,CASSLVLTGKNTEAFF
12,TRBD1,TRBV12-3/TRBV12-4,-,TRBJ1-1,TGTGCCAGCAGTCCGACGACAGGGAAAGCTTTCTTT,CASSPTTGKAFF
15,TRBD1,TRBV6-2/TRBV6-3,few,TRBJ2-7,TGTGCCAGCAGTCGCACCTCGGGACAGCTCTACGAGCAGTACTTC,CASSRTSGQLYEQYF
15,-,TRBV14,-,TRBJ1-3,TGTGCCAGCAGCCAAGATCAGGGAAGAGGAAACACCATATATTTT,CASSQDQGRGNTIYF
12,TRBD1,TRBV6-1,-,TRBJ2-7,TGTGCCACCAGGACAGGTACCTACGAGCAGTACTTC,CATRTGTYEQYF
14,-,TRBV7-9,-,TRBJ2-7,TGTGCCAGCAGCTTAGCTGCGGCCCGCTACGAGCAGTACTTC,CASSLAAARYEQYF
13,-,TRBV4-3,-,TRBJ1-2,TGCGCCAGCAGCCAAGATCGTTACACCATCTACACCTTC,CASSQDRYTIYTF
13,-,TRBV9,-,TRBJ1-2,TGTGCCAGCAGCGTAGTAGGCGGGGTTGGCTACACCTTC,CASSVVGGVGYTF
16,-,TRBV5-4,-,TRBJ2-3,TGTGCCAGCAGCCCCTCCAAGGAAGGGGTTTCAGATACGCAGTATTTT,CASSPSKEGVSDTQYF
15,-,TRBV15,-,TRBJ2-1,TGTGCCACCACCCCCCTGCGGGGAGCCTACAATGAGCAGTTCTTC,CATTPLRGAYNEQFF